Listed here are 10 T cell receptor beta chains from one sample, sequenced in a study of blood T cell repertoires in COVID-19. TCRdb keeps only in-frame clones here, not all; method: immunoSEQ multiplex PCR. The table includes roughly 190,000 clones, 94% detected once. Sequenced material: peripheral blood. The receptor source for this set is a man aged 30 to 39 with COVID-19, enrolled during active disease.

As for this clone: This same CDR3 is encoded by further DNA sequences in the sample. The chain employs TRBV24-1 and TRBJ2-2; TRBD1 matches 8 bases. The CDR3 is 16 residues long. The germline V gene has CDR1 KGHDR and CDR2 SFDVKD. Trimming cost V 4 bases and J 1 base; bases outside gene matches: 4. CDR3: CATSDSGTGNTGELFF. The DNA for the CDR3 is TGTGCCACCAGTGACTCCGGGACAGGGAACACCGGGGAGCTGTTTTTT.

This chain uses TRBV5-1 with TRBJ1-1, with TRBD1 as a possible D gene (5 bases). V was shortened by 0 bases and J by 4 bases, with 10 bases between the two germline ends. The length of the CDR3 is 14 residues. CDR1 and CDR2 from the germline V gene are SGHRS and YFSETQ. The CDR3 sequence is CASSLAPGGTEAFF. CDR3 nucleotide sequence: TGCGCCAGCAGCTTGGCCCCGGGGGGCACTGAAGCTTTCTTT.

The chain joins TRBV5-6 to TRBJ2-7; D is unresolved. In germline, CDR1 is SGHDT, CDR2 YYEEEE. CDR3 length: 13 amino acids. The germline V and J ends were trimmed by 0 bases and 2 bases, with 6 bases remaining between them. CDR3 amino acids: CASSLDRPYEQYF. CDR3 nucleotide sequence: TGTGCCAGCAGCTTGGACAGACCCTACGAGCAGTACTTC.

The genes are TRBV6-5 and TRBJ1-2; 7 bases are shared with TRBD1. Germline V CDR1 and CDR2: MNHEY, SVGAGI. Trimming took 5 bases from V and 1 from J; bases not matched to a gene: 4. The CDR3 has 14 amino acids. This CDR3 reads CASSRDSGNYGYTF. CDR3 DNA: TGTGCCAGCAGTAGGGACAGCGGTAACTATGGCTACACCTTC.

The J gene is TRBJ1-6, the V gene TRBV28; D is unclear. Germline V gives CDR1 MDHEN, CDR2 SYDVKM. The V end was cut by 6 bases, the J end by 9 bases, with 21 bases between. The CDR3 has 16 residues. CDR3 nucleotide sequence: TGTGCCAGCAGACCCACCCTCTGGGGTGAGGGTTCACCCCTCCACTTT. It translates to CASRPTLWGEGSPLHF. Variable domain in full (rest from reference TRBV28 and TRBJ1-6): DVKVTQSSRYLVKRTGEKVFLECVQDMDHENMFWYRQDPGLGLRLIYFSYDVKMKEKGDIPEGYSVSREKKERFSLILESASTNQTSMYLCASRPTLWGEGSPLHFGNGTRLTVT.

The chain links TRBV18 to TRBJ2-3; 8 bases align to TRBD2. This CDR3 spans 15 amino acids. J lost 4 bases, V lost 3 bases, and 6 bases had no gene match. The germline V gene has CDR1 KGHSH and CDR2 LQKENI. CDR3 residues: CASSPPGLGADTQYF. CDR3 sequence (DNA): TGTGCCAGCTCACCGCCGGGACTAGGCGCAGATACGCAGTATTTT.

This rearrangement joins TRBV2 to TRBJ1-4; unclear D gene. Trimming pared 9 bases from V and 5 bases from J, leaving 16 bases between. This CDR3 comprises 14 residues. Germline V gene data show CDR1 as SNHLY and CDR2 as FYNNEI. The CDR3 reads CASCRDSSNEKLFF. CDR3 DNA sequence: TGTGCCAGTTGTAGAGACTCTTCCAATGAAAAACTGTTTTTT.

The J gene is TRBJ1-1, the V gene TRBV10-3; the match to TRBD1 covers 7 bases. This CDR3 contains 16 residues. The V segment lost 0 bases and the J segment 1 base; nucleotides outside the gene matches: 5. CDR1 and CDR2 (germline): ENHRY, SYGVKD. This CDR3 reads CAISESGGQTNTEAFF. CDR3 nucleotides: TGTGCCATCAGTGAGTCGGGGGGACAGACGAACACTGAAGCTTTCTTT.

Remarks on this clone: Other nucleotide sequences in the sample specify the same CDR3. The genes are TRBV9 and TRBJ2-2; D might be TRBD1 (6 bases). The V end lost 4 bases, the J end lost 2 bases, and 15 bases lay between the germline ends. Germline-derived CDR1 and CDR2 are SGDLS and YYNGEE. The length of the CDR3 is 16 residues. In nucleotides, the CDR3 is TGTGCCAGCAGCCCCAACAGGGCCCCTAACACCGGGGAGCTGTTTTTT. Translating it yields CASSPNRAPNTGELFF. The full variable domain, with the rest looked up from reference TRBV9 and TRBJ2-2, is DSGVTQTPKHLITATGQRVTLRCSPRSGDLSVYWYQQSLDQGLQFLIQYYNGEERAKGNILERFSAQQFPDLHSELNLSSLELGDSALYFCASSPNRAPNTGELFFGEGSRLTVL.

The chain joins TRBV5-1 to TRBJ2-3; 16 nucleotides align to TRBD2. Losses at the gene ends were 4 bases for V and 2 bases for J; bases not matched to a gene: 7. Germline lookup yields CDR1 SGHRS and CDR2 YFSETQ. This CDR3 region has 18 residues. Written as DNA, the CDR3 is TGCGCCAGCAGCGTGGGACTAGCGGGGGGGTTGACCACAGATACGCAGTATTTT. Translated: CASSVGLAGGLTTDTQYF.